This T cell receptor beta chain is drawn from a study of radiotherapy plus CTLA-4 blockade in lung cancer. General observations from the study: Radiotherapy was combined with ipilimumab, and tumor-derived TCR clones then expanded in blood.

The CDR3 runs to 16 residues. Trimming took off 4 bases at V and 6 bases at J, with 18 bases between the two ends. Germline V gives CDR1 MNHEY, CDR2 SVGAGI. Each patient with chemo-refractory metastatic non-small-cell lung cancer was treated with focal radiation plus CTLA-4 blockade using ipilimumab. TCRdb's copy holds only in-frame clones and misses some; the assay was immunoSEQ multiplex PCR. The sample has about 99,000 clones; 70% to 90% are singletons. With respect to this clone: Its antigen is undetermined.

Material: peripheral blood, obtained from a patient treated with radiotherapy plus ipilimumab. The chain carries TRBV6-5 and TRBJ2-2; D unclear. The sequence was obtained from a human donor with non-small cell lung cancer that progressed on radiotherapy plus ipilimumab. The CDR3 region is CASSLDTVVVPGELFF. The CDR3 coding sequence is TGTGCCAGCAGTTTAGACACGGTTGTGGTCCCCGGGGAGCTGTTTTTT.